The clone carrying this T cell receptor beta chain was detected only a few times. The antigen is unknown. Germline-derived CDR1 and CDR2 are SEHNR and FQNEAQ (reference sequence). CDR3 size: 16 residues. The V gene end was trimmed by 4 bases and the J gene end by 3 bases; junction bases not matched to a gene: 4. The data belong to a study of radiotherapy plus CTLA-4 blockade in lung cancer. Study-level background: An objective response was seen in 15% to 20% of patients, and disease control in about 31%.

Points from the study as a whole: Radiotherapy was combined with ipilimumab, and tumor-derived TCR clones then expanded in blood. Early clonal dynamics of blood T cells, together with interferon-beta, were reported as the best response predictor.

Clones were read by immunoSEQ multiplex PCR, and TCRdb kept only the in-frame ones, dropping some. The sample includes 60,000 to 85,000 clones, around 86% seen only once; the top ten take roughly 0.95%. The TCR was taken from a human donor with non-small cell lung cancer who had stable disease on radiotherapy plus ipilimumab. The gene calls are TRBV7-9 and TRBJ2-3, with TRBD2 identical over 13 bases. The source was peripheral blood, collected from a patient treated with radiotherapy plus ipilimumab. The CDR3 coding sequence is TGTGCCAGCAGCTCTACTAGCGGGAGGGAAACAGATACGCAGTATTTT. This encodes CASSSTSGRETDTQYF. Variable domain in full (rest from reference TRBV7-9 and TRBJ2-3): DTGVSQNPRHKITKRGQNVTFRCDPISEHNRLYWYRQTLGQGPEFLTYFQNEAQLEKSRLLSDRFSAERPKGSFSTLEIQRTEQGDSAMYLCASSSTSGRETDTQYFGPGTRLTVL.